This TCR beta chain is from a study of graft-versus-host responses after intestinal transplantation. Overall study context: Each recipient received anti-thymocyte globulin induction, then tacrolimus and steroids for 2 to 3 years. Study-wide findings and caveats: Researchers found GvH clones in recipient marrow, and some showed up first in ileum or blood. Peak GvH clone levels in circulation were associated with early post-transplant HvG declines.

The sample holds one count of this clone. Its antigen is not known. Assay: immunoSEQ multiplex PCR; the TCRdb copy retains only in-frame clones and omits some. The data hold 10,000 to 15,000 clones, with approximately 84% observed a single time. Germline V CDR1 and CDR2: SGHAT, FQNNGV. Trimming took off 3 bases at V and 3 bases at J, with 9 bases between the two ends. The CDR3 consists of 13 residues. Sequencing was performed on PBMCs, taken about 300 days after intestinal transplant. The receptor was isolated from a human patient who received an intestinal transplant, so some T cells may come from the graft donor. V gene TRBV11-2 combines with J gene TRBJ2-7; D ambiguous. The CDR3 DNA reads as TGTGCCAGCAGCTTCGCTAGTAACTACGAGCAGTACTTC. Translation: CASSFASNYEQYF.